This TCR beta chain was identified in a study of CD8 T cells in Susac syndrome. After extraction with the RNeasy kit, roughly 0.45 to 1 ug of the RNA was reverse transcribed using random hexamers. Multiplex PCR with immunoSEQ amplified the TCR beta CDR3 across 54 Vbeta and 13 Jbeta. One entry per CDR3 protein results from TCRdb running MiXCR on the immunoSEQ multiplex PCR reads. This table has some 180,000 distinct CDR3 sequences, 85% to 95% appearing once. This CDR3 region has 12 residues. Germline CDR1 is KGHSH and CDR2 is LQKENI. Trimming took 6 bases from V and 3 from J, leaving 6 bases between them.

This TCR was sampled from a human donor in good health. The chain is built from TRBV18 and TRBJ1-5; D uncertain. The sequenced sample was CD4+ T cells from PBMCs. The CDR3: CASSRPNQPQHF. The CDR3 region has the DNA TGTGCCAGCTCGCGCCCCAATCAGCCCCAGCATTTT.